The clone carrying this T cell receptor beta chain appeared many times. Antigen unknown. 5'RACE with 10-nucleotide random UMIs produced the cDNA. From the 5' RACE reads, TCRdb called clonotypes with MiXCR, one entry per CDR3 protein. Here the sample spans 50,000 to 80,000 distinct CDR3 sequences, roughly 4.8% being singletons. The CDR3 loop spans 15 amino acids. Trimming took 5 bases from V and 3 from J, leaving 17 bases between them. Germline V CDR1 and CDR2: DFQATT, SNEGSKA (reference sequence). The data derive from a study of neurological immune-mediated disorders. Study-level findings and limits: There was no clinical or MRI feature that showed an association with the multiple sclerosis repertoire cluster. According to phylogenetic grouping, one related-CDR3 cluster, a possible signature, contained the repertoires of 18 of 34 multiple sclerosis patients.

Libraries used 2 million unsorted PBMCs kept frozen in RNAlater. The receptor was derived from a man aged 30 to 45 with multiple sclerosis. Sample: PBMCs. This chain uses TRBV20-1 with TRBJ2-4; D possibly corresponds to TRBD2 (5 bases). The chain's CDR3 is CSAFSPGNDKNIQYF. The CDR3 bases are TGCAGTGCTTTCAGTCCGGGAAACGACAAAAACATTCAGTACTTC.